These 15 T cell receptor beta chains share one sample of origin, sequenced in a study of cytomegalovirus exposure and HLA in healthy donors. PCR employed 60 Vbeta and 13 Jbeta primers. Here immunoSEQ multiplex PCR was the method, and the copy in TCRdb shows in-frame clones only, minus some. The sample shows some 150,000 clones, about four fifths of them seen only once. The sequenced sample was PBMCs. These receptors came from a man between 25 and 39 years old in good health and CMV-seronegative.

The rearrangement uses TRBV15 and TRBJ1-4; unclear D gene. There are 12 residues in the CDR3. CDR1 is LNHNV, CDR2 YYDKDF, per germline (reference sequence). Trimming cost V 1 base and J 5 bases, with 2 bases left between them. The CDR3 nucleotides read TGTGCCACCAGCAGAGTAAATGAAAAACTGTTTTTT. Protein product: CATSRVNEKLFF.

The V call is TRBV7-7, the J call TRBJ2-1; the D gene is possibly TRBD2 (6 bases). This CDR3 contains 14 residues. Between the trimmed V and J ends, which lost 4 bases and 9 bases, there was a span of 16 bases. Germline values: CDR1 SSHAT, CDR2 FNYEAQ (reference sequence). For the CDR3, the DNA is TGTGCCAGCAGCTGGGGGGACGGGGCGGGTGAGCAGTTCTTC. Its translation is CASSWGDGAGEQFF.

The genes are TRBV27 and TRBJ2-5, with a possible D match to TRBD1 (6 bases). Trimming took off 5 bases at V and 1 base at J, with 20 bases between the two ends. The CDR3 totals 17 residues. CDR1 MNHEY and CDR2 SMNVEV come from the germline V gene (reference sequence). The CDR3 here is CASSLWKGELSQETQYF. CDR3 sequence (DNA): TGTGCCAGCAGTCTTTGGAAGGGGGAGCTTTCCCAAGAGACCCAGTACTTC.

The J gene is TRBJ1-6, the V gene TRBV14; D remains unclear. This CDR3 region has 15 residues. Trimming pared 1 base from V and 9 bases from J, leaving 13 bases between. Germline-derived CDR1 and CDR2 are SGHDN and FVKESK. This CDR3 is CASSQGRGSGSPLHF. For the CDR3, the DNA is TGTGCCAGCAGCCAAGGACGCGGGAGTGGTTCACCCCTCCACTTT.

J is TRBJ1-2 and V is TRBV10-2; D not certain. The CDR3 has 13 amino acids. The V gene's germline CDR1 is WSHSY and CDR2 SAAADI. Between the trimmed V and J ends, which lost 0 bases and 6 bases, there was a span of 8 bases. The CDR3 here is CASSESTADGYTF. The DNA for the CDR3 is TGCGCCAGCAGTGAGTCAACCGCGGATGGCTACACCTTC.

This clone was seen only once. CDR3 residues: CASSLGGLSSSLSEQYF. In DNA form, the CDR3 reads TGTGCCAGCAGCTTGGGGGGCTTGAGTAGCTCCTTATCAGAGCAGTACTTC. The chain couples TRBV5-4 to TRBJ2-5; tentatively, D is TRBD1 (5 bases). Deletions cut 0 bases from V and 11 bases from J, with 26 bases between. Per germline, CDR1 SGHNT and CDR2 YYREEE (reference sequence). This CDR3 spans 17 amino acids.

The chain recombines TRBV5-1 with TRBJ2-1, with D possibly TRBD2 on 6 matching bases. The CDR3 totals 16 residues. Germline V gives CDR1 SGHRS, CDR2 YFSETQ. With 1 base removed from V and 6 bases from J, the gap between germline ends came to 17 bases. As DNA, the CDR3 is TGCGCCAGCAGCTTGCCCGGGGGTGGGCCTTCCAATGAGCAGTTCTTC. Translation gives CASSLPGGGPSNEQFF.

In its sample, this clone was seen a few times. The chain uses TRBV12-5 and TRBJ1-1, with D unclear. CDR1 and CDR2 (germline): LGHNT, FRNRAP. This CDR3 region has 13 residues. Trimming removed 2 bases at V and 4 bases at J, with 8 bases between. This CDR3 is CASGLNEGTEAFF. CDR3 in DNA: TGTGCTAGTGGTTTGAACGAGGGCACTGAAGCTTTCTTT.

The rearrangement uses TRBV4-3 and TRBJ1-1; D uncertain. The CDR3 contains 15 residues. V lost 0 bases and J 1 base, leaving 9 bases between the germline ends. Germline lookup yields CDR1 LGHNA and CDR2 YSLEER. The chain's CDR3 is CASSQDRGTNTEAFF. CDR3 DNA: TGCGCCAGCAGCCAAGATCGCGGCACGAACACTGAAGCTTTCTTT.

For the CDR3, the DNA is TGCGCCAGCAGCCCCAGAGCGGGGCCGAAGGGGGAGCAGTACTTC. This translates into CASSPRAGPKGEQYF. The rearrangement links TRBV5-1 to TRBJ2-7, with 7 bases identical to TRBD2. CDR3 length: 15 amino acids. Germline V CDR1 and CDR2: SGHRS, YFSETQ. The J segment lost 7 bases and the V segment lost 4 bases, leaving 14 bases of the junction unmatched.

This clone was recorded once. CDR3 DNA sequence: TGTGCCAGCAGCCTAGGACAGGTCCTATTAGTATCAACGAACACTGAAGCTTTCTTT. Protein product: CASSLGQVLLVSTNTEAFF. V usage is TRBV28 and J usage is TRBJ1-1, with 7 bases fitting TRBD1. The CDR3 runs 19 residues. Unmatched junction bases numbered 20, after V lost 6 bases and J lost 1 base. Germline CDR1 reads MDHEN; CDR2 reads SYDVKM.

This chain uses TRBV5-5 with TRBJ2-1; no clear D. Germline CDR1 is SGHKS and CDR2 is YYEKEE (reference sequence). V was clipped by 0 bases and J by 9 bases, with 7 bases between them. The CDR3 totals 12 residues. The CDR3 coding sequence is TGTGCCAGCAGCTTGGGACTCATTGAGCAGTTCTTC. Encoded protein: CASSLGLIEQFF.

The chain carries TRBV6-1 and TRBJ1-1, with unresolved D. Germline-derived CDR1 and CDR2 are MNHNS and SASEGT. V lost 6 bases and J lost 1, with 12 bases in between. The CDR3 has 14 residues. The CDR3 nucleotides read TGTGCCAGCAGCGACAAGAACGCGAACACTGAAGCTTTCTTT. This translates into CASSDKNANTEAFF.

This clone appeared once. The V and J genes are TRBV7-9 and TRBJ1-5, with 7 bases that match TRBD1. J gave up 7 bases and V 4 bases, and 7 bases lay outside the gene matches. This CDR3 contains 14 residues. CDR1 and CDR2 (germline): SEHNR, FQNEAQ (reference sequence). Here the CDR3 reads CASSSGGVGQPQHF. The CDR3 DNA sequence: TGTGCCAGCAGCTCAGGGGGTGTGGGACAGCCCCAGCATTTT.

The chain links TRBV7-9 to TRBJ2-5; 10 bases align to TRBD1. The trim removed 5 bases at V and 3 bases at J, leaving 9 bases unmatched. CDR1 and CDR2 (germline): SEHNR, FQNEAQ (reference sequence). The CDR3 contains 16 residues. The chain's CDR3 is CASSLGLDRGKETQYF. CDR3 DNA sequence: TGTGCCAGCAGCCTAGGTCTGGACAGGGGGAAAGAGACCCAGTACTTC.